This T cell receptor (beta chain) was identified in a study of T cells after yellow fever vaccination. About this clonotype itself: Its antigen remains unknown.

General study points: Abundant clonotypes from the bulk population could get into FACS-sorted repertoires as contaminants.

From germline, CDR1 is MGHRA and CDR2 YSYEKL. CDR3 length equals 15 residues. With 1 base removed from V and 2 bases from J, the gap between germline ends came to 12 bases. TCRdb processed the 5' RACE reads anew with MiXCR; each CDR3 protein has one entry. The sample lists about 580,000 distinct CDR3 sequences; around a sixth were seen once. The sample here was PBMCs, taken 4 to 5 days after the first yellow fever vaccination. The source is a man aged 18 to 29 who received the YFV17D yellow fever vaccine. The chain is built from TRBV4-1 and TRBJ2-7; D not resolved. The CDR3 coding sequence is TGCGCCAGCAGCCAAGTCTATACAACGACCTACGAGCAGTACTTC. It codes for CASSQVYTTTYEQYF.